Described below is a single T cell receptor (beta chain) sequence and its context. Its target is unknown. The record originates from a study of cytomegalovirus exposure and HLA in healthy donors. It was with 60 Vbeta and 13 Jbeta primers that the PCR ran. Only in-frame clones appear in the TCRdb table, and some are missing; sequencing was by immunoSEQ multiplex PCR. In the table there are over 65,000 clones, 60% to 80% of which are singletons. Study-level results: Earlier analysis found most TCR beta V segments productive about 90% or about 30% of the time.

The origin of this receptor is a man between 35 and 55 years old in good health and CMV-seronegative. Sequencing input: PBMCs.

The CDR3 loop reads CASSESGSHNANEQYF. CDR3 coding DNA: TGCGCCAGCAGCGAAAGCGGGAGTCACAACGCAAACGAGCAGTACTTC. This rearrangement joins TRBV4-1 to TRBJ2-7; 8 positions agree with TRBD2. With 5 bases clipped from V and 5 bases from J, the junction kept 14 bases outside the gene matches. This CDR3 contains 16 residues. The germline V gene encodes CDR1 MGHRA and CDR2 YSYEKL.